Presented here are 24 T cell receptor beta chains from one specimen sequenced in a study of blood T cells in healthy people across ages. Sample-barcoded 5' priming and a J-beta primer mix drove a second PCR of about 7 to 12 cycles. One entry per CDR3 protein results from TCRdb running MiXCR on the 5' RACE reads. The table records around 990,000 distinct CDR3 sequences, approximately 25% of them present only once. These data are also associated with another study on T cells of mothers and their children.

The sample consisted of blood. The receptors here all came from a girl under 10 years old in good health.

The chain couples TRBV7-9 to TRBJ2-1, with 9 nucleotides matching TRBD1. The germline V gene has CDR1 SEHNR and CDR2 FQNEAQ (reference sequence). The V segment lost 6 bases and the J segment 6 bases; nucleotides outside the gene matches: 12. The CDR3 totals 16 residues. This CDR3 reads CASRRLGQGIRNEQFF. In nucleotides, the CDR3 is TGTGCCAGCAGGCGACTGGGACAGGGAATTCGCAATGAGCAGTTCTTC. Full variable domain (outside the CDR3, taken from reference TRBV7-9 and TRBJ2-1): DTGVSQNPRHKITKRGQNVTFRCDPISEHNRLYWYRQTLGQGPEFLTYFQNEAQLEKSRLLSDRFSAERPKGSFSTLEIQRTEQGDSAMYLCASRRLGQGIRNEQFFGPGTRLTVL.

This chain joins TRBV24-1 and TRBJ2-2; possibly TRBD1 or TRBD2 for D (5 bases each). The CDR3 consists of 15 residues. V was shortened by 0 bases and J by 4 bases, with 8 bases between the two germline ends. Germline V gene lookup returns CDR1 KGHDR and CDR2 SFDVKD. CDR3 sequence (DNA): TGTGCCACCAGTGATTTGACAGGAGGCACCGGGGAGCTGTTTTTT. It encodes CATSDLTGGTGELFF.

The chain is built from TRBV9 and TRBJ1-1; tentatively, D is TRBD1 (5 bases). Germline V lookup: CDR1 SGDLS, CDR2 YYNGEE. The CDR3 length is 14 residues. V was trimmed by 3 bases and J by 7 bases, leaving 16 bases between them. CDR3 nucleotide sequence: TGTGCCAGCAGCGGTGACAGTCGGAGTCTTGAAGCTTTCTTT. It encodes CASSGDSRSLEAFF.

This clonotype was observed a handful of times. The rearrangement joins TRBV7-9 to TRBJ2-2; 8 bases line up with TRBD1. Germline CDR1 and CDR2: SEHNR and FQNEAQ (reference sequence). The CDR3 sequence is 16 residues long. V shed 6 bases, J shed 0 bases, and the junction held 6 bases outside the gene matches. Here the CDR3 reads CASSQRQGPNTGELFF. The DNA for the CDR3 is TGTGCCAGCAGTCAAAGACAGGGGCCGAACACCGGGGAGCTGTTTTTT.

This clonotype was seen a few times. V usage is TRBV2 and J usage is TRBJ1-4; no definite D call. V was trimmed by 8 bases and J by 2 bases, leaving 27 bases between them. The CDR3 sequence is 19 residues long. The germline V gene encodes CDR1 SNHLY and CDR2 FYNNEI. The chain's CDR3 is CASDNRIPGPGGTNEKLFF. The CDR3 region has the DNA TGTGCCAGCGACAATAGGATTCCGGGCCCCGGAGGGACTAATGAAAAACTGTTTTTT.

This clonotype occurred a few times. This chain links TRBV18 with TRBJ1-2, with 10 bases matching TRBD1. Germline CDR1 is KGHSH and CDR2 is LQKENI. V lost 5 bases and J lost 2; bases outside the gene matches: 2. This CDR3 has 14 residues. The CDR3 loop is CASSTGQGNYGYTF. The CDR3 bases are TGTGCCAGCTCAACGGGACAGGGGAACTATGGCTACACCTTC.

V usage is TRBV19 and J usage is TRBJ1-4; D remains unclear. Germline V gene data show CDR1 as LNHDA and CDR2 as SQIVND (reference sequence). The CDR3 has 11 amino acids. Trimming removed 6 bases from V and 7 bases from J, with 6 bases in between. The CDR3 nucleotides are TGTGCCAGTAGGGCGGGTGAAAAACTGTTTTTT. Translation gives CASRAGEKLFF.

This clonotype occurred a few times. The chain has TRBV9 and TRBJ2-1; 11 bases fit TRBD2. With 0 bases clipped from V and 7 bases from J, the junction kept 6 bases outside the gene matches. The CDR3 contains 16 residues. The germline CDR1 and CDR2 sequences are SGDLS and YYNGEE. As DNA, the CDR3 is TGTGCCAGCAGCGTAGTTAGGACTAGCGGGCATAATGAGCAGTTCTTC. Its translation: CASSVVRTSGHNEQFF.

The rearrangement uses TRBV12-5 and TRBJ2-7, with 7 nucleotides matching TRBD2. Germline CDR1 is LGHNT and CDR2 is FRNRAP. The V segment lost 1 base and the J segment 2 bases; nucleotides outside the gene matches: 17. This CDR3 contains 19 residues. The CDR3 bases are TGTGCTAGTGGTTTGGCAGACAAGACCAGCGGGGACCCCACCTACGAGCAGTACTTC. Residues: CASGLADKTSGDPTYEQYF.

The J gene is TRBJ1-5, the V gene TRBV2, with D possibly TRBD1 on 6 matching bases. The germline V and J ends were trimmed by 7 bases and 5 bases, with 9 bases remaining between them. Germline lookup yields CDR1 SNHLY and CDR2 FYNNEI. The CDR3 covers 12 residues. This CDR3 reads CASNRVDQPQHF. The CDR3 nucleotides read TGTGCCAGCAACAGGGTAGATCAGCCCCAGCATTTT.

The chain is built from TRBV6-5 and TRBJ2-1; D may be TRBD2 (6 bases). Near its end, the DNA agrees better with TRBJ2-5, so the J call may be wrong. This CDR3 spans 15 amino acids. The germline V gene has CDR1 MNHEY and CDR2 SVGAGI. CDR3 loop: CASSRGTSKQETQYF. In DNA, the CDR3 is TGTGCCAGCAGTCGCGGGACTTCCAAGCAAGAGACCCAGTACTTC.

This clonotype was observed a handful of times. A much larger clone sits a single nucleotide away, making a read error possible. Since the CDR3 does not end with the conserved phenylalanine or tryptophan, this likely comes from a read error. The J gene is TRBJ1-5, the V gene TRBV7-4; 8 bases line up with TRBD1. The CDR3 length is 14 residues. The germline V gene has CDR1 SGHVT and CDR2 SQSDAQ. V dropped 5 bases and J dropped 9; count of bases not matched to a gene: 9. DNA for the CDR3: TGTGCCAGCAGCAAATTACAGGGGGGTGCGCCCCAGCATCTT. Its protein product is CASSKLQGGAPQHL.

The chain carries TRBV7-2 and TRBJ1-1, with 8 bases matching TRBD1. The CDR3 totals 13 residues. The V segment lost 4 bases and the J segment 11 bases; nucleotides outside the gene matches: 9. Germline V gene data show CDR1 as SGHTA and CDR2 as FQGNSA. CDR3 sequence (DNA): TGTGCCAGCAGCTCGCAGACAGGGGTAGTGGCTTTCTTT. The encoded protein is CASSSQTGVVAFF.

In this sample, this clonotype turned up a few times. This chain links TRBV20-1 with TRBJ2-4; D unclear. CDR3 size: 14 residues. Germline V CDR1 and CDR2: DFQATT, SNEGSKA (reference sequence). With 0 bases removed from V and 6 bases from J, the gap between germline ends came to 12 bases. This chain's CDR3 is CSARDRLGGNIQYF. The CDR3 DNA reads as TGCAGTGCTAGAGATAGGCTGGGTGGAAACATTCAGTACTTC.

This clonotype was detected only a few times. This chain joins TRBV2 and TRBJ2-1, with 8 bases that match TRBD1. The J call could be wrong; TRBJ2-7 is a better fit for the DNA end. Germline CDR1 is SNHLY and CDR2 is FYNNEI. CDR3 length: 15 residues. The CDR3: CASSPPRTGNYEQYF. CDR3 sequence (DNA): TGTGCCAGCAGTCCGCCCCGGACAGGGAACTACGAGCAGTACTTC.

The gene calls are TRBV27 and TRBJ1-1, with TRBD1 matching over 10 bases. Trimming took 5 bases from V and 5 from J; bases not matched to a gene: 8. Germline CDR1 and CDR2: MNHEY and SMNVEV (reference sequence). This CDR3 is 15 amino acids long. The CDR3 DNA is TGTGCCAGCAGTGACAGGGGGCTGGGGTGGACTGAAGCTTTCTTT. Amino acid sequence: CASSDRGLGWTEAFF.

This chain joins TRBV29-1 and TRBJ2-5; D is ambiguous. CDR3 length equals 11 residues. Germline V gene data show CDR1 as SQVTM and CDR2 as ANQGSEA. With 7 bases removed from V and 5 bases from J, the gap between germline ends came to 11 bases. The CDR3 coding sequence is TGCAGCGAGTGGGGTGGGGAGACCCAGTACTTC. Its translation is CSEWGGETQYF.

This chain connects TRBV18 to TRBJ1-4; D unclear. CDR1 and CDR2 (germline): KGHSH, LQKENI. Between the trimmed V and J ends, which lost 3 bases and 0 bases, there was a span of 17 bases. The CDR3 is made up of 18 amino acids. The CDR3 spells CASSPRPVVDATNEKLFF. The CDR3 DNA reads as TGTGCCAGCTCACCGAGGCCCGTGGTAGATGCAACTAATGAAAAACTGTTTTTT.

V is TRBV5-6 and J is TRBJ2-7, with TRBD1 matching 7 bases. This CDR3 contains 14 residues. Germline CDR1 SGHDT, CDR2 YYEEEE. J lost 4 bases, V lost 3 bases, and 7 bases had no gene match. CDR3 sequence reads: CASSSGTAPYEQYF. The CDR3 nucleotides are TGTGCCAGCAGCTCCGGGACAGCCCCTTACGAGCAGTACTTC.

J is TRBJ1-3 and V is TRBV27; 7 positions match TRBD1. CDR1 MNHEY and CDR2 SMNVEV come from the germline V gene (reference sequence). V gave up 5 bases and J gave up 3 bases; unmatched junction bases: 4. There are 14 residues in the CDR3. The CDR3 DNA sequence: TGTGCCAGCAGTGCGTGGACAGGTGGAAACACCATATATTTT. Its translation: CASSAWTGGNTIYF.

This clonotype was found a few times. The V gene is TRBV9, the J gene TRBJ2-1; tentative D call: TRBD2 (5 bases). Germline V gives CDR1 SGDLS, CDR2 YYNGEE. The CDR3 has 15 amino acids. With 0 bases removed from V and 4 bases from J, the gap between germline ends came to 11 bases. In nucleotides, the CDR3 is TGTGCCAGCAGCGTAGGGGGTAGCGCGTACAATGAGCAGTTCTTC. Translated: CASSVGGSAYNEQFF.

The chain links TRBV28 to TRBJ2-7, with TRBD2 matching over 11 bases. There are 13 residues in the CDR3. With V trimmed by 8 bases and J by 3 bases, 3 bases remained unmatched. Germline V gene data show CDR1 as MDHEN and CDR2 as SYDVKM. CDR3 in amino acids: CASQLAGDYEQYF. The CDR3 DNA sequence: TGTGCCAGCCAACTAGCGGGAGACTACGAGCAGTACTTC.

This clonotype was picked up a small number of times. The V and J genes are TRBV29-1 and TRBJ2-1; a possible D gene is TRBD2 (6 bases). The CDR3 is made up of 15 amino acids. Per the germline V gene, CDR1 is SQVTM and CDR2 is ANQGSEA. V was cut by 0 bases and J by 0 bases, with 9 bases left in between. This CDR3 is CSVEDAGSSYNEQFF. The DNA of the CDR3 is TGCAGCGTTGAAGACGCGGGAAGCTCCTACAATGAGCAGTTCTTC.

This chain joins TRBV7-9 and TRBJ2-1; D remains unclear. Germline V CDR1 and CDR2: SEHNR, FQNEAQ (reference sequence). The CDR3 contains 13 residues. V lost 5 bases and J lost 9, with 14 bases in between. In nucleotides, the CDR3 is TGTGCCAGCAGCCCCCCATTGGGAACTGAGCAGTTCTTC. It codes for CASSPPLGTEQFF.